A selection of T cell receptor beta chains follows, all from one sample in a study of blood T cell repertoires in COVID-19. Sequenced by immunoSEQ multiplex PCR; TCRdb stores in-frame clones only, minus some. The sample includes roughly 120,000 clones, almost 80% of them seen just once. Sequencing used peripheral blood. Every receptor here comes from a woman of 80 years or more with active or convalescent COVID-19. Both conserved end residues are part of each CDR3. Each record gives: V gene, J gene, clone size, D gene, CDR3 DNA, CDR3 protein. D genes are given only for firm matches. Some rows have no size entry. The others give once, few or many, or a class for an expanded clone.

v_call: TRBV29-1; j_call: TRBJ1-2; clone_size: .; d_call: TRBD1; cdr3_nt: TGCAGCGTTGATCGGGACAGGGCTGGCTACACCTTC; cdr3_aa: CSVDRDRAGYTF
v_call: TRBV30; j_call: TRBJ2-7; clone_size: .; d_call: TRBD2; cdr3_nt: TGTGCCTGGCGGGGGGACGCCCCCGAGCAGTACTTC; cdr3_aa: CAWRGDAPEQYF
v_call: TRBV6-5; j_call: TRBJ2-7; clone_size: .; d_call: TRBD2; cdr3_nt: TGTGCCAGTAGATTAGCGGGAGTGGTCGAGCAGTACTTC; cdr3_aa: CASRLAGVVEQYF
v_call: TRBV29-1; j_call: TRBJ2-7; clone_size: .; d_call: .; cdr3_nt: TGCAGCGTGGGGCCCGATTCCTACGAGCAGTACTTC; cdr3_aa: CSVGPDSYEQYF
v_call: TRBV28; j_call: TRBJ1-2; clone_size: few; d_call: .; cdr3_nt: TGTGCCAGCAGCCCTGAGGGCGCGAGCTATGGCTACACCTTC; cdr3_aa: CASSPEGASYGYTF
v_call: TRBV7-2; j_call: TRBJ1-1; clone_size: .; d_call: .; cdr3_nt: TGTGCCAGCAGCTTGCTCTCGGGGGACACTGAAGCTTTCTTT; cdr3_aa: CASSLLSGDTEAFF
v_call: TRBV7-9; j_call: TRBJ2-7; clone_size: .; d_call: TRBD1; cdr3_nt: TGTGCCAGCAGCCCCCGGGACAGGGGATACGAGCAGTACTTC; cdr3_aa: CASSPRDRGYEQYF
v_call: TRBV4-2; j_call: TRBJ2-7; clone_size: .; d_call: .; cdr3_nt: TGTGCCAGCAGCCAAGATATGGCTAGCGCTACCTACGAGCAGTACTTC; cdr3_aa: CASSQDMASATYEQYF
v_call: TRBV7-6; j_call: TRBJ2-1; clone_size: once; d_call: .; cdr3_nt: TGTGCCAGCAGCTTAAAGCGCCAGCACTCCTACAATGAGCAGTTCTTC; cdr3_aa: CASSLKRQHSYNEQFF
v_call: TRBV19; j_call: TRBJ1-2; clone_size: .; d_call: .; cdr3_nt: TGTGCCAGTAGTATAGTATTGGCAGAATATGGCTACACCTTC; cdr3_aa: CASSIVLAEYGYTF
v_call: TRBV19; j_call: TRBJ1-5; clone_size: .; d_call: .; cdr3_nt: TGTGCCAGTAGTACCCAGGGAGGAGGGGGCAATCAGCCCCAGCATTTT; cdr3_aa: CASSTQGGGGNQPQHF
v_call: TRBV7-8; j_call: TRBJ2-1; clone_size: .; d_call: TRBD2; cdr3_nt: TGTGCCAGCAGCTTTAGCGGGAGTTCTGAGCAGTTCTTC; cdr3_aa: CASSFSGSSEQFF
v_call: TRBV19; j_call: TRBJ1-2; clone_size: .; d_call: .; cdr3_nt: TGTGCCAGTACTGCTCTTGCGGAAGGGGCATATGGCTACACCTTC; cdr3_aa: CASTALAEGAYGYTF
v_call: TRBV15; j_call: TRBJ1-5; clone_size: .; d_call: TRBD1; cdr3_nt: TGTGCCACCAGCAGAGAGGGGACAGGTAATCAGCCCCAGCATTTT; cdr3_aa: CATSREGTGNQPQHF
v_call: TRBV3-1/TRBV3-2; j_call: TRBJ1-3; clone_size: .; d_call: .; cdr3_nt: TGTGCCAGCAGCCTCGGCCCGGCGGGGGACACCATATATTTT; cdr3_aa: CASSLGPAGDTIYF
v_call: TRBV7-9; j_call: TRBJ1-4; clone_size: .; d_call: TRBD1; cdr3_nt: TGTGCCAGCAGCCCGCCGGGACAGACTAATGAAAAACTGTTTTTT; cdr3_aa: CASSPPGQTNEKLFF
v_call: TRBV27; j_call: TRBJ1-1; clone_size: .; d_call: .; cdr3_nt: TGTGCCAGCAGCCCCTACAGGGACCCTGAAGCTTTCTTT; cdr3_aa: CASSPYRDPEAFF
v_call: TRBV7-8; j_call: TRBJ1-6; clone_size: .; d_call: .; cdr3_nt: TGTGCCAGCAGCTTAGGGGAAGGAGGGAATAATTCACCCCTCCACTTT; cdr3_aa: CASSLGEGGNNSPLHF
v_call: TRBV6-2/TRBV6-3; j_call: TRBJ1-6; clone_size: .; d_call: .; cdr3_nt: TGTGCCAGCAGTTACTCCCGCGGACGGGAAGCGATCTCAAATTCACCCCTCCACTTT; cdr3_aa: CASSYSRGREAISNSPLHF
v_call: TRBV7-7; j_call: TRBJ2-2; clone_size: .; d_call: TRBD2; cdr3_nt: TGTGCTAGCAGCTATAGCGGGACCGGGGAGCTGTTTTTT; cdr3_aa: CASSYSGTGELFF
v_call: TRBV18; j_call: TRBJ2-3; clone_size: few; d_call: .; cdr3_nt: TGTGCCAGCTCATCCCAAACCGCCTTCGGGGGACAGCTCACAGATACGCAGTATTTT; cdr3_aa: CASSSQTAFGGQLTDTQYF
v_call: TRBV11-3; j_call: TRBJ2-2; clone_size: few; d_call: .; cdr3_nt: TGTGCCAGCAGCCCCGGGGGGCGCACCGGGGAGCTGTTTTTT; cdr3_aa: CASSPGGRTGELFF
v_call: TRBV2; j_call: TRBJ2-1; clone_size: .; d_call: .; cdr3_nt: TGTGCCAGCGGCAGCGCCTACAATGAGCAGTTCTTC; cdr3_aa: CASGSAYNEQFF
v_call: TRBV10-3; j_call: TRBJ1-2; clone_size: .; d_call: .; cdr3_nt: TGTGCCACAGGAGGGGCAGGGAACTATGGCTACACCTTC; cdr3_aa: CATGGAGNYGYTF
v_call: TRBV28; j_call: TRBJ2-1; clone_size: .; d_call: .; cdr3_nt: TGTGCCAGCGGGAGTACCAATGAGCAGTTCTTC; cdr3_aa: CASGSTNEQFF
v_call: TRBV6-1; j_call: TRBJ1-6; clone_size: once; d_call: .; cdr3_nt: TGTGCCAGCAGTGAAATTGCAGGGGCAAATTCACCCCTCCACTTT; cdr3_aa: CASSEIAGANSPLHF
v_call: TRBV9; j_call: TRBJ1-2; clone_size: .; d_call: TRBD1; cdr3_nt: TGTGCCAGCAGCGTAGTTTCAGGGGGTGGCTACACCTTC; cdr3_aa: CASSVVSGGGYTF
v_call: TRBV5-5; j_call: TRBJ1-4; clone_size: .; d_call: TRBD1; cdr3_nt: TGTGCCAGCAGCTCGGGACAGGAGAATGAAAAACTGTTTTTT; cdr3_aa: CASSSGQENEKLFF
v_call: TRBV7-2; j_call: TRBJ1-3; clone_size: .; d_call: .; cdr3_nt: TGTGCCAGCAGTCCCGACAGCCCTGGAAACACCATATATTTT; cdr3_aa: CASSPDSPGNTIYF
v_call: TRBV20-1; j_call: TRBJ2-7; clone_size: once; d_call: TRBD2; cdr3_nt: TGCAGTGCTAGTCCGACTAGCGGGCCCCTTTTGGAGCAGTACTTC; cdr3_aa: CSASPTSGPLLEQYF
v_call: TRBV20-1; j_call: TRBJ1-1; clone_size: .; d_call: TRBD1; cdr3_nt: TGCAGTGCTAGAGTGACAGGGGCAGCTTTCTTT; cdr3_aa: CSARVTGAAFF
v_call: TRBV7-2; j_call: TRBJ1-2; clone_size: .; d_call: TRBD1; cdr3_nt: TGTGCCAGCAGCTTGGGCTTGGCAGGGGGCATAGTTGGCTACACCTTC; cdr3_aa: CASSLGLAGGIVGYTF
v_call: TRBV30; j_call: TRBJ1-2; clone_size: .; d_call: TRBD1; cdr3_nt: TGTGCCTGGAGTGAGACAGGGTCCCTATATGGCTACACCTTC; cdr3_aa: CAWSETGSLYGYTF
v_call: TRBV29-1; j_call: TRBJ2-5; clone_size: .; d_call: TRBD2; cdr3_nt: TGCAGCGTTGAAAGCGGGAGGGCCGGTGAGACCCAGTACTTC; cdr3_aa: CSVESGRAGETQYF
v_call: TRBV5-5; j_call: TRBJ2-1; clone_size: .; d_call: TRBD2; cdr3_nt: TGTGCCAGCAGCTTGGCCCCTAGCGGAGAGTACAATGAGCAGTTCTTC; cdr3_aa: CASSLAPSGEYNEQFF
v_call: TRBV4-1; j_call: TRBJ2-1; clone_size: few; d_call: .; cdr3_nt: TGCGCCAGCAGCCAAGTTGCCAGGGGGGTCAATGAGCAGTTCTTC; cdr3_aa: CASSQVARGVNEQFF
v_call: TRBV6-5; j_call: TRBJ2-7; clone_size: many; d_call: .; cdr3_nt: TGTGCCAGCAGTCATAATTCAGACTACGAACAGTACTTC; cdr3_aa: CASSHNSDYEQYF
v_call: TRBV6-1; j_call: TRBJ2-1; clone_size: .; d_call: TRBD1; cdr3_nt: TGTGCCAGCAGTGAAGGACAGGGTGGCAATGAGCAGTTCTTC; cdr3_aa: CASSEGQGGNEQFF
v_call: TRBV7-6; j_call: TRBJ1-1; clone_size: .; d_call: TRBD1; cdr3_nt: TGTGCCAGCAGCTTGGGCTACAGGGGGAACACTGAAGCTTTCTTT; cdr3_aa: CASSLGYRGNTEAFF
v_call: TRBV19; j_call: TRBJ1-6; clone_size: .; d_call: TRBD1; cdr3_nt: TGTGCCAGTAGTATCACGACAGGGGGATGGTCACCCCTCCACTTT; cdr3_aa: CASSITTGGWSPLHF
v_call: TRBV9; j_call: TRBJ2-1; clone_size: .; d_call: TRBD2; cdr3_nt: TGTGCCAGCAGCAGGGGACTAGCTGATTACTCCTACAATGAGCAGTTCTTC; cdr3_aa: CASSRGLADYSYNEQFF
v_call: TRBV3-1/TRBV3-2; j_call: TRBJ1-2; clone_size: .; d_call: .; cdr3_nt: TGTGCCAGCAGCCAAGATCTAGCAGTCGGGGGCTACACCTTC; cdr3_aa: CASSQDLAVGGYTF